The rows below give T cell receptor beta chains drawn from one sample of a study of blood T cell repertoires in COVID-19. The data were produced by immunoSEQ multiplex PCR, yet TCRdb's version contains in-frame clones alone and is incomplete. The profile shows over 450,000 clones, roughly nine tenths of them singletons. The sequenced material came from peripheral blood. Every receptor here comes from a young man with COVID-19, enrolled during active disease. CDR3s include the opening cysteine and the closing phenylalanine or tryptophan. Fields, in order: CDR3 length, D gene, V gene, clone size, J gene, CDR3 DNA, CDR3 protein. The D gene is left open where the match is weak. Where a row states a size, it is once, few, many or the class of an expanded clone; other rows omit it.

len: 16; d_gene: NA; v_gene: TRBV27; abundance: NA; j_gene: TRBJ2-1; CDR3nt: TGTGCCAGCAGTTTAATTACGGGGGTCTCCTACAATGAGCAGTTCTTC; CDR3aa: CASSLITGVSYNEQFF
len: 15; d_gene: NA; v_gene: TRBV7-2; abundance: few; j_gene: TRBJ2-3; CDR3nt: TGTGCCAGCAGCTTAGCTTTCGGTGAATCGGTTACGCAGTATTTT; CDR3aa: CASSLAFGESVTQYF
len: 15; d_gene: NA; v_gene: TRBV4-2; abundance: few; j_gene: TRBJ2-2; CDR3nt: TGTGCCAGCAGCCAATTGGACTGGAACACCGGGGAGCTGTTTTTT; CDR3aa: CASSQLDWNTGELFF
len: 16; d_gene: NA; v_gene: TRBV27; abundance: NA; j_gene: TRBJ2-3; CDR3nt: TGTGCCAGCAGTTTTGCAGGGCCTCTAGGGACAGATACGCAGTATTTT; CDR3aa: CASSFAGPLGTDTQYF
len: 17; d_gene: TRBD2; v_gene: TRBV7-2; abundance: NA; j_gene: TRBJ2-3; CDR3nt: TGTGCCAGCAGCGACGGGACTAGCGGGGGGGCCGCGGATACGCAGTATTTT; CDR3aa: CASSDGTSGGAADTQYF
len: 11; d_gene: NA; v_gene: TRBV29-1; abundance: once; j_gene: TRBJ1-2; CDR3nt: TGCAGCGTTGAAGAGGGGGCGCGCTACACCTTC; CDR3aa: CSVEEGARYTF
len: 15; d_gene: NA; v_gene: TRBV18; abundance: NA; j_gene: TRBJ1-3; CDR3nt: TGTGCCAGCTCACCACTGGACGGGGGTGGAAACACCATATATTTT; CDR3aa: CASSPLDGGGNTIYF
len: 15; d_gene: TRBD1; v_gene: TRBV7-9; abundance: NA; j_gene: TRBJ1-2; CDR3nt: TGTGCCAGCAGCCCCTGGGACAGAAAGGGCTATGGCTACACCTTC; CDR3aa: CASSPWDRKGYGYTF
len: 14; d_gene: NA; v_gene: TRBV5-6; abundance: NA; j_gene: TRBJ2-7; CDR3nt: TGTGCCAGCAGCTGGGGCGGGCGGGACTACGAGCAGTACTTC; CDR3aa: CASSWGGRDYEQYF
len: 15; d_gene: TRBD2; v_gene: TRBV2; abundance: NA; j_gene: TRBJ2-1; CDR3nt: TGTGCCAGCAGTGAGTCAGCGGGGGGTCGCGGTGAGCAGTTCTTC; CDR3aa: CASSESAGGRGEQFF
len: 15; d_gene: NA; v_gene: TRBV30; abundance: NA; j_gene: TRBJ1-6; CDR3nt: TGTGCCTGGCTCCCTCAGGGGAACAAGGGTTCACCCCTCCACTTT; CDR3aa: CAWLPQGNKGSPLHF
len: 15; d_gene: NA; v_gene: TRBV5-1; abundance: once; j_gene: TRBJ2-7; CDR3nt: TGCGCCAGCAGCTCCTCCACTGGGGCCCCCTACGAGCAGTACTTC; CDR3aa: CASSSSTGAPYEQYF
len: 13; d_gene: NA; v_gene: TRBV5-1; abundance: NA; j_gene: TRBJ1-1; CDR3nt: TGCGCCAGCAGCACCGCGGGGGTGGGTGAAGCTTTCTTT; CDR3aa: CASSTAGVGEAFF
len: 13; d_gene: NA; v_gene: TRBV3-1/TRBV3-2; abundance: few; j_gene: TRBJ1-3; CDR3nt: TGTGCCAGCAGCCAAGCCTTCGGGAACACCATATATTTT; CDR3aa: CASSQAFGNTIYF
len: 14; d_gene: NA; v_gene: TRBV19; abundance: NA; j_gene: TRBJ1-2; CDR3nt: TGTGCCAGTAGTATTGAGCGGTTGGATTATGGCTACACCTTC; CDR3aa: CASSIERLDYGYTF
len: 13; d_gene: NA; v_gene: TRBV19; abundance: NA; j_gene: TRBJ1-1; CDR3nt: TGTGCCAGTAGTACCTCGGAGGAGACTGGAGCTTTCTTT; CDR3aa: CASSTSEETGAFF
len: 15; d_gene: TRBD1; v_gene: TRBV5-6; abundance: NA; j_gene: TRBJ2-7; CDR3nt: TGTGCCAGCAGCTTTGGACAGGGGTTAAAAAACGAGCAGTACTTC; CDR3aa: CASSFGQGLKNEQYF
len: 14; d_gene: TRBD2; v_gene: TRBV4-2; abundance: NA; j_gene: TRBJ2-4; CDR3nt: TGTGCCAGCAGCCACCTAGCGGAGGGGAACATTCAGTACTTC; CDR3aa: CASSHLAEGNIQYF
len: 15; d_gene: TRBD2; v_gene: TRBV7-3; abundance: NA; j_gene: TRBJ2-1; CDR3nt: TGTGCCAGCAGCTCAGGACTAGCGGGAGTATTTGAGCAGTTCTTC; CDR3aa: CASSSGLAGVFEQFF
len: 14; d_gene: TRBD1; v_gene: TRBV11-2; abundance: NA; j_gene: TRBJ2-7; CDR3nt: TGTGCCAGCAGCTCCGGACAGGCCCCGGACGAGCAGTACTTC; CDR3aa: CASSSGQAPDEQYF
len: 13; d_gene: NA; v_gene: TRBV5-1; abundance: few; j_gene: TRBJ1-1; CDR3nt: TGCGCCAGCAGCTTGGCGGGGGGAAGTGAAGCTTTCTTT; CDR3aa: CASSLAGGSEAFF
len: 13; d_gene: TRBD1; v_gene: TRBV6-4; abundance: NA; j_gene: TRBJ1-2; CDR3nt: TGTGCCAGCAGTGCGACAGGGGTTGATGGCTACACCTTC; CDR3aa: CASSATGVDGYTF
len: 15; d_gene: TRBD1; v_gene: TRBV6-5; abundance: NA; j_gene: TRBJ1-5; CDR3nt: TGTGCCAGCACCACGACAGGGGTGGGCAATCAGCCCCAGCATTTT; CDR3aa: CASTTTGVGNQPQHF
len: 15; d_gene: NA; v_gene: TRBV2; abundance: NA; j_gene: TRBJ1-5; CDR3nt: TGTGCCAGCACCAAGGGGGAGTCCCCCAATCAGCCCCAGCATTTT; CDR3aa: CASTKGESPNQPQHF
len: 15; d_gene: TRBD1; v_gene: TRBV9; abundance: NA; j_gene: TRBJ1-4; CDR3nt: TGTGCCAGCAGCCCCTGGGACAGTAGAAATGAAAAACTGTTTTTT; CDR3aa: CASSPWDSRNEKLFF
len: 16; d_gene: TRBD2; v_gene: TRBV5-1; abundance: NA; j_gene: TRBJ2-2; CDR3nt: TGCGCCAGCAGCTTATTAGCGGGAGGCGGTACCGGGGAGCTGTTTTTT; CDR3aa: CASSLLAGGGTGELFF
len: 13; d_gene: NA; v_gene: TRBV19; abundance: once; j_gene: TRBJ1-5; CDR3nt: TGTGCCAGCCAGGGACACCCTGATCAGCCCCAGCATTTT; CDR3aa: CASQGHPDQPQHF
len: 16; d_gene: TRBD2; v_gene: TRBV11-3; abundance: NA; j_gene: TRBJ2-7; CDR3nt: TGTGCCAGCAGCTTGTCAAGCGGGGCAAGCTCCTACGAGCAGTACTTC; CDR3aa: CASSLSSGASSYEQYF
len: 17; d_gene: TRBD1; v_gene: TRBV19; abundance: NA; j_gene: TRBJ1-4; CDR3nt: TGTGCCAGTACCAAATGGGACAGGGCTCGGGTTAATGAAAAACTGTTTTTT; CDR3aa: CASTKWDRARVNEKLFF
len: 18; d_gene: TRBD1; v_gene: TRBV6-4; abundance: NA; j_gene: TRBJ1-5; CDR3nt: TGTGCCAGCAGGACGACAGGGGTAGGACGGTCGGCAGATCAGCCCCAGCATTTT; CDR3aa: CASRTTGVGRSADQPQHF
len: 15; d_gene: NA; v_gene: TRBV3-1/TRBV3-2; abundance: few; j_gene: TRBJ1-4; CDR3nt: TGTGCCAGCAGCCAAGATGAACTGAATAATGAAAAACTGTTTTTT; CDR3aa: CASSQDELNNEKLFF
len: 17; d_gene: NA; v_gene: TRBV7-9; abundance: NA; j_gene: TRBJ2-1; CDR3nt: TGTGCCAGCAGCTTAGCGGCGGGGCTATTAATTTACAATGAGCAGTTCTTC; CDR3aa: CASSLAAGLLIYNEQFF
len: 13; d_gene: NA; v_gene: TRBV7-9; abundance: NA; j_gene: TRBJ2-2; CDR3nt: TGTGCCAGCAGCCCTGGACTTACCGGGGAGCTGTTTTTT; CDR3aa: CASSPGLTGELFF